This entry features one T cell receptor beta chain sequence. What this receptor recognizes is not known. One base away there is no much larger clone; base qualities are not given. The data belong to a study of molecular identifiers for immune sequencing clone quantification (dated 2018 in TCRdb). General notes on the study: For a replicate experiment, RNA from 20,000 or 100,000 naive CD8 T cells was divided into five aliquots, of which four were sequenced. This methods study used CD8 T cells to benchmark TCR RNA copy counting and molecular-identifier clustering-based TCR repertoire sequencing (MIDCIRS).

The paper as a whole reports these results and caveats: A single cell's worth of spiked-in Jurkat TCR RNA was reported detectable even among 900,000 to 1,000,000 naive CD8 T cells. Modeling gave about 3.2 recovered TCR RNA copies per cell versus about 10 by digital PCR, implying approximately 32% capture efficiency. Naive libraries contained spiked-in Jurkat TCR RNA (approximately 10 copies' worth), which is not part of the donor repertoire. In CMV-specific effector cells, over 99% of molecules were held by clones above 20 RNA copies, whereas under 1% of molecules were held by such clones in naive cells. When barcode sub-clustering was omitted, TCR diversity was inflated by chimeric consensus sequences, with chimeras reaching as high as 47%. Highly expanded clone sizes could be underestimated if identical TCR molecules share a barcode.

Libraries of naive CD8 T cells were built from anywhere between about 17,000 and 1,000,000 sorted cells, with 10%, 30% or 50% of the purified RNA used. On a BD FACSAria II, naive CD8 T cells were FACS-sorted as CD8+CD4-CCR7+CD45RA+ and collected into RLT Plus buffer. Roughly ten TCR copies' worth of Jurkat RNA were spiked into roughly 19,000-1,000,000 naive CD8 T cell samples to test detection sensitivity. CD8 T cells were enriched using RosetteSep CD8+ T Cell Enrichment Cocktail and Ficoll-Paque, and the enriched cells then underwent ACK red cell lysis. The library was produced with PCR. The data were produced on a NextSeq 500. Bulk TCR libraries were prepared as previously described, using TCR primers listed in Table S5. Purification of total RNA was performed with the Qiagen AllPrep DNA/RNA kit. Before analysis, reads from multiple sequencing runs of one library were combined. The study's processing was this. Reads were retained only if an exact TCR constant sequence was present, and the retained reads were trimmed to 150 nt and grouped according to their 12-nt molecular barcodes. Within each barcode group, reads were sub-clustered at a 15% Levenshtein threshold, and quality-weighted consensus sequences were built per RNA molecule. Non-functional sequences were removed, as were lower-count sequences one edit away from another. Based on a fit of two negative binomial distributions, barcode sub-clusters having less than 20% of the maximum read count were discarded. Using fastp trimming at Q25 and MiXCR clonotype assembly, TCRdb reanalyzed the public sequencing data and kept in-frame beta chains. Identical CDR3 proteins give one entry, which carries the most common genes and DNA. The authors' filters were not applied to this entry. For this sample the table gives hundreds of thousands of distinct CDR3 sequences, of which about 25% were detected only once. In total, the top ten clones hold 0.78% of the sample.

From the cysteine up to the phenylalanine, the CDR3 has a length of 14 residues. Left in the record is the CDR3 DNA by itself, 42 bases read in frame from the first base. Between the V and J ends, shortened by 3 bases and 2 bases respectively, the junction contains 11 bases. Via the germline V gene (reference sequence), CDR1 is LNHDA and CDR2 SQIVND. The sequencing sample was made of naive CD8+ T cells from blood, with Jurkat cell RNA spiked in. The cell subset or site label, as the study defines it: FACS-sorted CD8+CD4-CCR7+CD45RA+ naive T cells. The TCR sequence derives from a human donor in good health. Some libraries in this study had Jurkat cell RNA spiked in. The chain employs TRBV19 and TRBJ2-7; the D segment cannot be called with confidence. The DNA sequence is given as TGTGCCAGTAGTATCGTTGACGGAACCTACGAGCAGTACTTC. The resulting protein is CASSIVDGTYEQYF.